This T cell receptor beta chain was recorded in a study of Ad26.COV2.S vaccination and SARS-CoV-2 variants. In the study overall: The study gave Ad26.COV2.S intramuscularly, once or twice 56 days apart. Overall study results and limits: Compared with placebo recipients, vaccine recipients had higher spike-specific TCR breadth.

The treatment here: 15 to 20 received Ad26.COV2.S at low or high dose, single or two shots; a few received placebo; per-sample allocation not given. Sampling took place 63 days after the first vaccine or placebo injection. Based in Boston, the donor was an adult of 18-55 years. On this clone: What it binds is unknown.

Some clones are missing from TCRdb's copy, which holds only in-frame ones; the method was immunoSEQ multiplex PCR. Among over 400,000 clones, about 90% were seen once, and the ten largest hold about 1.6%. CDR3 length: 17 amino acids. CDR1 is LGHNA and CDR2 is YSLEER in the germline V gene. Trimming took off 4 bases at V and 6 bases at J, with 24 bases between the two ends. The clonotype comes from a person between 18 and 65 years old who received the Ad26.COV2.S COVID-19 vaccine or a placebo. The sequenced sample was peripheral blood, obtained in a trial of Ad26.COV2.S vaccine versus placebo. J is TRBJ1-2 and V is TRBV4-3; the D is unclear. The CDR3 bases are TGCGCCAGCAGCCCAGAGCCCAAGGGATCCTTTTCCGATGGCTACACCTTC. Amino acid sequence: CASSPEPKGSFSDGYTF.